This TCR beta chain was identified during a study of blood T cell repertoires in COVID-19. On the study more broadly: The United States, Italy and Spain were the sources of the acute and convalescent COVID-19 samples. PBMCs, B-cell-depleted T cells, or T cells were the source of the cDNA or gDNA that made up the material.

Source study methods: How many nucleated cells were present was estimated from reference gene primer amplification. Repertoires were generated with immunoSEQ multiplex PCR, while TCRdb's copy carries only in-frame clones and drops some. Clone size and the V and J calls come from that table; the DNA yielded D and trimming. The table shows roughly 81,000 clones, with around 88% occurring only once. Trimming took 3 bases from V and 0 from J; bases not matched to a gene: 8. The CDR3 has 17 residues. The V gene's germline CDR1 is MGHRA and CDR2 YSYEKL. This sequence was found in an elderly man with active or convalescent COVID-19. The specimen was peripheral blood. This chain joins TRBV4-1 and TRBJ1-3; the match to TRBD1 covers 7 bases. CDR3 amino acids: CASSQIRQGLSGNTIYF. CDR3 nucleotides: TGCGCCAGCAGCCAGATCCGACAGGGACTCTCTGGAAACACCATATATTTT.